This TCR beta chain was profiled in a study of blood T cell repertoires in COVID-19. Study details: Material from acute and convalescent COVID-19 was sourced from the United States, Italy and Spain. PBMCs, B-cell-depleted T cells, or T cells provided the cDNA or gDNA that made up the material.

The CDR3 has 16 residues. CDR1 MGHRA and CDR2 YSYEKL come from the germline V gene. V shed 0 bases, J shed 1 base, and the junction held 4 bases outside the gene matches. Methods used by the authors: Nucleated cell counts were estimated from reference gene primer amplification. Sequenced by immunoSEQ multiplex PCR; TCRdb stores in-frame clones only, minus some. V, J and clone size are those of that table, while D and trimming were read from the DNA. The table shows under 55,000 clones, with 90% occurring only once. This clone has only a few counts. The TCR was taken from a human donor in a cohort sampled during active COVID-19. V usage is TRBV4-1 and J usage is TRBJ2-7, with TRBD1 identical over 9 bases. The sequencing sample was made of peripheral blood. The CDR3 DNA follows: TGCGCCAGCAGCCAAGAAGGACAGGGGATATCCTACGAGCAGTACTTC. Its translation: CASSQEGQGISYEQYF.